This TCR delta chain was recovered during a study of delta chains in infants with herpesvirus infections (dated by TCRdb to the early 2020s). About the investigation overall: A Ugandan infant birth cohort was prospectively followed from birth to characterize gammadelta T cell responses to primary cytomegalovirus (CMV) infection. In infants who were infected with CMV after birth, the study searched for a public fetal Vdelta1/Vgamma8 gammadelta TCR clonotype. From PBMC, gammadelta TCRs were sequenced for under 20 CMV-infected infants (one congenitally infected) and about eight CMV-uninfected infants who had sufficient sample available. By approximate age, the infant blood samples fell into groups of 1.5, 4, 8 and 12 months. Previously published Belgian fetal and cord blood gammadelta TCR data were included only for comparison and were not generated in this cohort.

General study outcomes and caveats: Public-clonotype frequency among Vdelta1 cells appeared to correlate inversely with age at infection and decayed rapidly, seemingly not persisting beyond around two months. Detection of the public clonotype was limited to the first time point after infection, and the public clonotype was not found in uninfected infants or in infants infected after 120 days. The authors acknowledged a small sample size and a lack of race- or environment-matched controls, because almost all Ugandans acquire CMV before adulthood. In CMV-uninfected infants, the public clonotype might still exist at levels below the detection limit. Of 18 CMV-infected infants, several carried the public Vdelta1 clonotype: three infants infected postnatally before 120 days of age and the congenitally infected infant.

The library was prepared using RT-PCR. To generate TCR cDNA, RNA from PBMC was reverse transcribed using SuperScript II together with primers specific for the gamma chain and the delta chain. cDNA was purified with AMPure XP beads, amplified, and indexed with Illumina adapters using the Nextera XT Index Kit. An Illumina MiSeq with a V2 300-cycle kit was used to sequence the gammadelta TCR libraries. Processing in the source paper ran as follows. Using MiXCR v2.1.12, CDR3 sequences were assembled, and reads were mapped onto D, J and V genes obtained from GenBank. VDJtools v1.2.1 was used to perform repertoire analyses of the CDR3 clonotypes. TCRdb reprocessed the public data with the CATT caller; entries with the same nucleotide sequence were combined afterwards. The V and J calls shown here were made by TCRdb, not taken from the authors' results. The sample yields about 590 delta-chain clones; under 20% were counted once. The top ten clones comprise about 18% of the sample.

Comment on this clone: Its antigen is still unknown. A read error is the likely source, as a far larger clone sits one nucleotide away.

Pregnant women receiving prenatal care in Kampala, Uganda, were recruited, and the infants of these women were enrolled, with documentation of maternal HIV status required. Home visits to families took place weekly, and collection of infant clinical information, oral swabs and peripheral blood began at 6 weeks of age and was repeated every 4 months after that. Blood was collected in heparin tubes, and PBMC were isolated by Ficoll-Paque density gradient centrifugation and cryopreserved. The cysteine opens and the phenylalanine closes a CDR3 of 19 amino acids. Only the CDR3 region is kept as DNA, spanning 57 bases read in frame from base 1. Trimming leaves V shorter by 1 base and J shorter by 0 bases, with the junction holding 12 bases beyond the gene matches. CDR1 GEAIGNYY and CDR2 EKD are derived from the germline V gene.

Recombination linked TRDV2 to TRDJ1, and 11 bases in between align with TRDD3. The J gene, left out of TCRdb, was set here by checking the DNA against germline. This receptor was taken from a human donor who was a Ugandan infant, either HIV-exposed or HIV-unexposed (not recorded which). Source: peripheral blood, taken at time point 2 of longitudinal follow-up. DNA sequence: TGTGCCTGTGACACGGTAATGGGGGATACGCGGTTCGACACCGATAAACTCATCTTT. Protein translation: CACDTVMGDTRFDTDKLIF.